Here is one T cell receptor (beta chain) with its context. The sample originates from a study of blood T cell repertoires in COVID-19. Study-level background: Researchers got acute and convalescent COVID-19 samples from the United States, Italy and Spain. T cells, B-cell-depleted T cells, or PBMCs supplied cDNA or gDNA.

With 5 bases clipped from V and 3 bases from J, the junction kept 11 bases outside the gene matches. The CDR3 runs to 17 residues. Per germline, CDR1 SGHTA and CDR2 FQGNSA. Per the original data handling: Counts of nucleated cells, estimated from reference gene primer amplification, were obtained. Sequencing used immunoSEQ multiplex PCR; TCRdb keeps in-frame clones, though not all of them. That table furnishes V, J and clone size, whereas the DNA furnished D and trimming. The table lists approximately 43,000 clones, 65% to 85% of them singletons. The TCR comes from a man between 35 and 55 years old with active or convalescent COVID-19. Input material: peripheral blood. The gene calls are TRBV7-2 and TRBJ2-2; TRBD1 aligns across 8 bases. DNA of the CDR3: TGTGCCAGCAGCATCCTCCCAGGGGGCGCGGACACCGGGGAGCTGTTTTTT. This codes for CASSILPGGADTGELFF.